This T cell receptor (beta chain) is drawn from a study of T cell repertoires in cytomegalovirus infection. Study-wide background: Recently identified HLA-C-restricted and well-studied HLA-B-restricted CMV epitopes were used. CMV infection plus the matching HLA type was flagged by public TCR beta signatures. Study-wide points: Ex vivo, HLA-C-restricted CMV-specific TCR beta clonotypes prevailed over the rest of the response.

MiXCR, run by TCRdb on the reads, gives a single entry per CDR3 protein. The table records 450,000 to 550,000 distinct CDR3 sequences, approximately 42% of them present only once. V was pared by 5 bases and J by 0 bases, with 24 bases of the junction left unmatched. The CDR3 totals 23 residues. Germline V gives CDR1 SGHTA, CDR2 FQGNSA. This clonotype has ten or more counts. Its antigen is not identified. The J gene is TRBJ2-1, the V gene TRBV7-2; 11 bases match TRBD2. The TCR originated in a human donor in good health (CMV status not recorded). Some clones in this sample may be carry-over from other donors' samples. Sequences were derived from cultured PBMCs, sampled from culture after CMV antigen stimulation. This CDR3 reads CASSTPGQVGLAGGRSSYNEQFF. The DNA of the CDR3 is TGTGCCAGCAGCACACCGGGACAGGTGGGGCTAGCGGGGGGCCGGAGCTCCTACAATGAGCAGTTCTTC.